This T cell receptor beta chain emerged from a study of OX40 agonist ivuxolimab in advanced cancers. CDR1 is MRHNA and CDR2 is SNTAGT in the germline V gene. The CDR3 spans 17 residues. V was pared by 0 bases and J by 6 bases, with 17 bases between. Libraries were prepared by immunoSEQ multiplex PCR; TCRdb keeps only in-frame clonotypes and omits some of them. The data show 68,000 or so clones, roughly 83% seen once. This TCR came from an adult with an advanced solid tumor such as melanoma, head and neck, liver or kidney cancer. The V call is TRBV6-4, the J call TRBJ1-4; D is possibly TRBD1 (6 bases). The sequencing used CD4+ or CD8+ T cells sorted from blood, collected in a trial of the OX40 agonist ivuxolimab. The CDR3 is CASSDSWGAGSYEKLFF. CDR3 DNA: TGTGCCAGCAGTGACTCCTGGGGGGCGGGCTCTTATGAAAAACTGTTTTTT.